This is a list of T cell receptor beta chains from one sample in a study of CXCR3-negative and CXCR3-positive naive CD8 T cells. From its re-call of the 5' RACE reads, TCRdb lists each CDR3 protein once, without DNA. The table gives some 150,000 distinct CDR3 sequences; the top ten clones make up 0.25% to 0.3% of it. Material for sequencing was naive CXCR3+ CD8+ T cells from blood. The source is a human donor in good health. Some clones in this sample may be carry-over from other donors' samples. Each CDR3 is given with its conserved first and last residue. Each record gives: CDR3 length, J gene, V gene, CDR3 protein.

12	TRBJ2-5	TRBV11-2	CASSPQVETQYF
14	TRBJ2-5	TRBV12-3/TRBV12-4	CASSLPGARETQYF
13	TRBJ2-7	TRBV6-2/TRBV6-3	CASSLPAPYEQYF
14	TRBJ1-1	TRBV12-3/TRBV12-4	CASSPGQGRTEAFF
16	TRBJ2-3	TRBV14	CASSQAMGLVADTQYF
16	TRBJ2-7	TRBV15	CATSRDPGETSYEQYF
13	TRBJ2-2	TRBV13	CASSLGALGELFF
16	TRBJ2-1	TRBV12-3/TRBV12-4	CASSSRLAVPYNEQFF
15	TRBJ1-1	TRBV30	CAWSVGHSGNTEAFF
14	TRBJ2-1	TRBV12-3/TRBV12-4	CASTLPGGISEQFF